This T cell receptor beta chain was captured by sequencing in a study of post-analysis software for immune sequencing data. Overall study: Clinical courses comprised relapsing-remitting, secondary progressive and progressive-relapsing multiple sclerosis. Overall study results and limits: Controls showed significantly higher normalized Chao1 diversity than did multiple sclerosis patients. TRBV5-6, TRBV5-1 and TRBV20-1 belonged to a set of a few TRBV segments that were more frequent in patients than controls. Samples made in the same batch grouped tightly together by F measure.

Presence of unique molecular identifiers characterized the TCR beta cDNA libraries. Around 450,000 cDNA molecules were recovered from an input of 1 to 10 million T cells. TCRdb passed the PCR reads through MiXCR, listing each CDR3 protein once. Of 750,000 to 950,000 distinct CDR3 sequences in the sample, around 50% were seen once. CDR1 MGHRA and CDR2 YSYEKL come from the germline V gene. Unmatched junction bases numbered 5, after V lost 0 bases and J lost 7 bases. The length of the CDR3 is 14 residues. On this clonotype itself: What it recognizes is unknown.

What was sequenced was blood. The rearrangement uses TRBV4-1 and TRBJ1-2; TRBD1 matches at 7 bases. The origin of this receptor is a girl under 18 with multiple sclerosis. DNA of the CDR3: TGCGCCAGCAGCCAAGAGGCAGGGGGTACTGGCTACACCTTC. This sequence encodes CASSQEAGGTGYTF.